This TCR beta chain was captured by sequencing in a study of regulatory and conventional T cells in RAG deficiency. Overall study results and limits: In Omenn syndrome, Treg and Tconv repertoires overlapped >75%.

Here immunoSEQ multiplex PCR was the method, and the copy in TCRdb shows in-frame clones only, minus some. The sample includes roughly 400 clones, 36% of them seen just once. Genomic DNA came from blood conventional CD4+ T cells gated CD25-low CD127-high. In regard to this clone: Its target is not known.

The V segment lost 2 bases and the J segment 3 bases; nucleotides outside the gene matches: 5. Germline V CDR1 and CDR2: GTSNPN, SVGIG (reference sequence). The CDR3 totals 14 residues. Sequencing was done on a sample of CD4+ effector T cells sorted from blood. The TCR originated in a human donor with RAG deficiency presenting as severe combined immunodeficiency. The chain joins TRBV30 to TRBJ2-3; 7 bases are shared with TRBD1. The CDR3 protein is CAWSRGQVTDTQYF. The CDR3 bases are TGTGCCTGGAGTCGTGGACAGGTGACAGATACGCAGTATTTT.